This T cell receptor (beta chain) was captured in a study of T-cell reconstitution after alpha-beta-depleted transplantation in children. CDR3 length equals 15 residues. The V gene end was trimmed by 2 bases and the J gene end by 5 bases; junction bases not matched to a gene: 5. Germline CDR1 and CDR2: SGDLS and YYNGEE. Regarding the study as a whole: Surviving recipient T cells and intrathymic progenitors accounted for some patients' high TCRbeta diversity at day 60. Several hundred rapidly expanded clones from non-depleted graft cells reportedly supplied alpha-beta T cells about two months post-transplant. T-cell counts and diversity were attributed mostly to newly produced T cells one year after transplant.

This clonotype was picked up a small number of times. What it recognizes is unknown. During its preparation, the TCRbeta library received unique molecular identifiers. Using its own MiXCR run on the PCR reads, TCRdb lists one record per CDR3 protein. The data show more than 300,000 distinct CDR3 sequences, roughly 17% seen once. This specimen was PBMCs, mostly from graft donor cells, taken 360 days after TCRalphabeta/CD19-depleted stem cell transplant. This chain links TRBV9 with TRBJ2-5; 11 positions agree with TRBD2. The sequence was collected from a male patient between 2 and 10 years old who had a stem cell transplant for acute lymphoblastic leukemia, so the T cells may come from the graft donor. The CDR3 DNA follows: TGTGCCAGCAGCGTTAGCGGGAGGGCCGGGGAGACCCAGTACTTC. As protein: CASSVSGRAGETQYF.